This is a list of T cell receptor beta chains from one sample in a study of monozygotic twins with inflammatory bowel disease. After re-calling the 5' RACE reads, TCRdb lists one entry per CDR3 protein, DNA absent. Its clone listing holds a few hundred thousand distinct CDR3 sequences. The sequencing sample was made of blood. Receptors were obtained from a human donor with ulcerative colitis or Crohn's disease, or a healthy co-twin of an affected twin (not recorded which). Both conserved end residues are part of each CDR3.

v_gene	j_gene	CDR3aa
TRBV24-1	TRBJ1-6	CATSSRESTSPLHF
TRBV5-5	TRBJ1-5	CASSSGTDGNQPQHF
TRBV24-1	TRBJ2-1	CATSDFGGGVDEQFF
TRBV19	TRBJ2-7	CASLPNGRVGEQYF
TRBV6-2/TRBV6-3	TRBJ2-7	CASSYIGTDGQYF
TRBV6-2/TRBV6-3	TRBJ2-4	CAPKRGARNIQYF
TRBV5-1	TRBJ2-1	CASSSGPWGNEQFF
TRBV7-9	TRBJ1-2	CASSLTGGNGYTF
TRBV9	TRBJ2-1	CASSGGYSRVRNNEQFF
TRBV28	TRBJ1-2	CASSPSQGRGNYGYTF
TRBV20-1	TRBJ1-2	CSARVAGLNYGYTF
TRBV12-3/TRBV12-4	TRBJ2-4	CASSPGTSGGAAKNIQYF
TRBV4-1	TRBJ2-4	CASSQVGGRLNIQYF
TRBV6-5	TRBJ1-3	CASSYSAESGNTIYF
TRBV12-3/TRBV12-4	TRBJ1-6	CASSLRGSTYNSPLHF
TRBV6-6	TRBJ2-4	CASRHGTKGNIQYF
TRBV20-1	TRBJ2-3	CSTRGQQNTDTQYF
TRBV12-3/TRBV12-4	TRBJ1-2	CASSPNMLYDSVVYGYTF
TRBV29-1	TRBJ2-1	CSAGGGDRQYNEQFF
TRBV5-1	TRBJ1-5	CASSLDLKPQHF
TRBV5-6	TRBJ2-4	CASSGTGRNIQYF
TRBV12-3/TRBV12-4	TRBJ2-7	CASTRDTTSYEQYF
TRBV6-1	TRBJ1-6	CAAPQGDLSSPLHF
TRBV11-1	TRBJ1-5	CASSRQGNQPQHF
TRBV6-2/TRBV6-3	TRBJ2-3	CASSYFSGAPDTQYF
TRBV5-6	TRBJ2-1	CASTMGAGDDEQFF
TRBV4-3	TRBJ2-5	CASSFRISSDETQYF
TRBV11-3	TRBJ2-2	CASSSAGGLGTGELFF
TRBV12-3/TRBV12-4	TRBJ1-2	CASSFGAGPDGYTF
TRBV3-1	TRBJ1-2	CASSQVGGPNYGYTF
TRBV4-1	TRBJ1-3	CASSQVSLPSGNTIYF
TRBV11-3	TRBJ2-1	CASSMQTNEQFF
TRBV11-2	TRBJ2-1	CASSSAYRNNEQFF
TRBV7-9	TRBJ2-3	CASRLRVASTDTQYF
TRBV6-5	TRBJ2-7	CASSSTLRTGERYEQYF
TRBV5-1	TRBJ2-3	CASSENWSGGTDTQYF
TRBV18	TRBJ2-5	CASSPHQQETQYF
TRBV18	TRBJ1-6	CASSDAGTVNSPLHF
TRBV11-2	TRBJ1-2	CASSLVGAAGGYTF